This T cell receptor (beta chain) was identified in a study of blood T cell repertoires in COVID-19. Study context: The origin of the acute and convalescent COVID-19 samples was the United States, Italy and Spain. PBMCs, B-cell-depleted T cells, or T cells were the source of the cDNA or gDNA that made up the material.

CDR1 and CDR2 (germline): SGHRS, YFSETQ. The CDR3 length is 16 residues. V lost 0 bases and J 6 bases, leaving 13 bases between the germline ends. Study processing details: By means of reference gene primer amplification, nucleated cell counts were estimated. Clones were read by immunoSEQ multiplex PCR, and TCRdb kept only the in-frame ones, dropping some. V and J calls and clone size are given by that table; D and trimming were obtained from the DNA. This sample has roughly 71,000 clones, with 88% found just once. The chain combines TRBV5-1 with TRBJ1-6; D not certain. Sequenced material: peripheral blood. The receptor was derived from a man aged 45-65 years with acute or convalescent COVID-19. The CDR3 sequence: CASSLVGSRGNSPLHF. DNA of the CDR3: TGCGCCAGCAGCTTGGTCGGGTCGCGGGGTAATTCACCCCTCCACTTT.